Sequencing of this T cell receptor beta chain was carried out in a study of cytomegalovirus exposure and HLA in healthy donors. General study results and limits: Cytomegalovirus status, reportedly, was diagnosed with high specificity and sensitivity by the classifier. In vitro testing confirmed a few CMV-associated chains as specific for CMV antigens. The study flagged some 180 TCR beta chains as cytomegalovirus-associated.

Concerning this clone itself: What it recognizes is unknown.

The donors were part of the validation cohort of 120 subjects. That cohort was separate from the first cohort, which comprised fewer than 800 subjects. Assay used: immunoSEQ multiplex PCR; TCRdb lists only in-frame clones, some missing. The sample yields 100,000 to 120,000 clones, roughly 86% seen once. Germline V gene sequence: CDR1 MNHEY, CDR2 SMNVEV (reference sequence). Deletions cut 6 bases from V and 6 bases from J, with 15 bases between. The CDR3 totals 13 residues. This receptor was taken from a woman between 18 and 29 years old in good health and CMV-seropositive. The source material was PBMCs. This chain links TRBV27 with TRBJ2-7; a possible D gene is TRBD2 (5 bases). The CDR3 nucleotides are TGTGCCAGCAGCCCCCCCCCAGGAGGCGAGCAGTACTTC. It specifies CASSPPPGGEQYF.